This TCR beta chain is from a study of T-cell reconstitution after alpha-beta-depleted transplantation in children. Library preparation (for TCRbeta) was performed with unique molecular identifiers. TCRdb used MiXCR to reprocess the PCR reads, holding one entry per CDR3 protein. Among roughly 300,000 distinct CDR3 sequences, roughly 12% were seen once, and the ten largest hold less than 25%. The CDR3 runs to 13 residues. V was cut by 4 bases and J by 8 bases, with 13 bases left in between. The germline CDR1 and CDR2 sequences are SGHRS and YFSETQ. This clonotype appeared many times. The specimen was peripheral blood, collected 180 days after TCRalphabeta/CD19-depleted stem cell transplant. The source is a male patient aged 2 to 9 who had a stem cell transplant for chronic granulomatous disease, so the T cells may come from the graft donor. The J gene is TRBJ2-1, the V gene TRBV5-1, with D possibly matching TRBD2 (6 bases). The CDR3 nucleotides read TGCGCCAGCAGCCTCCACGGGAGATATGAGCAGTTCTTC. It codes for CASSLHGRYEQFF.